A few counts support the clone carrying this T cell receptor beta chain. The antigen is undetermined. This sample is part of a study of identical twins. Per germline, CDR1 SQVTM and CDR2 ANQGSEA. J gave up 8 bases and V 6 bases, and 5 bases lay outside the gene matches. The CDR3 is made up of 12 amino acids. Addition of a universal primer site occurred through template switching, and cDNA carried unique molecular identifiers. From the 5' RACE reads, TCRdb called clonotypes with MiXCR, one entry per CDR3 protein. The data contain some 1,600,000 distinct CDR3 sequences, around a third of them singletons. Study results and limitations: Beta clonotypes that were abundant in cord blood contained fewer insertions, a pattern absent from memory repertoires. Out-of-frame alpha sequences shared by twins were enriched for low generation probability. Model-predicted out-of-frame TCR alpha sharing fell below observed values in monozygotic twins.

Sequencing input: cord blood. This clonotype was sampled from a newborn girl in good health. This chain joins TRBV29-1 and TRBJ1-4, with 8 positions matching TRBD1. The chain's CDR3 is CSVTGAGEKLFF. CDR3 coding DNA: TGCAGCGTGACAGGGGCAGGGGAAAAACTGTTTTTT.